The clone carrying this T cell receptor beta chain was seen a few times. The data are from a study of chemoradiotherapy in HPV16-positive cancers. V was shortened by 1 base and J by 9 bases, with 13 bases between the two germline ends. In germline, CDR1 is SGHAT, CDR2 FQNNGV. The CDR3 runs 15 residues. TCRdb's table, derived via immunoSEQ multiplex PCR, lists solely in-frame clones and lacks some. The sample lists about 15,000 clones, roughly three quarters seen once, with around 9.6% in the top ten. This rearrangement joins TRBV11-2 to TRBJ1-6, with D possibly TRBD1 on 6 matching bases. The receptor was isolated from a human donor with HPV-associated anogenital cancer. Collection took place from a patient who underwent chemoradiotherapy. The CDR3 DNA sequence: TGTGCCAGCAGCTTAGTTCCGGGGGCTTCTTCACCCCTCCACTTT. Residues: CASSLVPGASSPLHF.